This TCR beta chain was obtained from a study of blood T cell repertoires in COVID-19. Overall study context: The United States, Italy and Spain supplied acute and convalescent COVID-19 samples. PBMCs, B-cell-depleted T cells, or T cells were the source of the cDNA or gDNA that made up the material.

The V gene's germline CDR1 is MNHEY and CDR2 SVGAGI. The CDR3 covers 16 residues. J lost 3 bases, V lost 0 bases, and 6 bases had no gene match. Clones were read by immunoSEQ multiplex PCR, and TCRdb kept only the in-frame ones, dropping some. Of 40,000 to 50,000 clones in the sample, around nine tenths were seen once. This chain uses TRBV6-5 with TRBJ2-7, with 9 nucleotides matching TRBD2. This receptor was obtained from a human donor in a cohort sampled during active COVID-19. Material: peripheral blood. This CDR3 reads CASSYSAGGALYEQYF. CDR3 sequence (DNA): TGTGCCAGCAGTTACTCGGCGGGAGGGGCCCTCTACGAGCAGTACTTC.